This T cell receptor (beta chain) was retrieved from a study of identical twins. Findings and caveats of the study: Out-of-frame TCR alpha sharing in monozygotic twins exceeded recombination model predictions.

TCRdb processed the 5' RACE reads anew with MiXCR; each CDR3 protein has one entry. The repertoire includes more than 600,000 distinct CDR3 sequences, around a sixth of them detected once, and around 13% sits in the top ten. The germline CDR1 and CDR2 sequences are SGDLS and YYNGEE. The CDR3 runs to 15 residues. Between the trimmed V and J ends, which lost 0 bases and 6 bases, there was a span of 12 bases. This clonotype showed up many times. As yet, its antigen is unknown. The same sample was also used in a study of T cells expressing NK-cell markers. Turning to that study: Sorted CD3+CD56+NKG2C+, CD3+CD56+NKG2C- and CD3+CD56-NKG2C+ T-cell subsets were beta-chain profiled. Dominant NKG2C+ clonotypes were found to form about 1.0-7.5% of CD8+ T cells in 5 or 6 donors. Whether the expanded NKG2C+ T cell clones recognized HCMV remained unclear.

This clonotype originated in a woman under 30 in good health. Material for sequencing was PBMCs. The chain uses TRBV9 and TRBJ2-2; possibly TRBD2 for D (5 bases). The chain's CDR3 is CASSVGAVGAGELFF. As DNA, the CDR3 is TGTGCCAGCAGCGTAGGAGCGGTCGGGGCCGGGGAGCTGTTTTTT.